The rows below give T cell receptor beta chains drawn from one sample of a study of blood T cell repertoires in COVID-19. The protocol was immunoSEQ multiplex PCR, while the TCRdb copy is restricted to in-frame clones and leaves out a portion. This sample has about 150,000 clones; 75% to 90% occur once, and the top ten carry around 3.3%. The sample was peripheral blood. The receptors shown here come from a woman aged 60 to 75 with active COVID-19. The CDR3 runs from the conserved cysteine through the conserved F or W. Each record gives: J gene, V gene, D gene, CDR3 protein, CDR3 DNA. D genes are given only for firm matches.

>TRBJ2-3|TRBV5-8|TRBD1
CASSDRGLTDTQYF
TGTGCCAGCAGCGACAGGGGGCTCACAGATACGCAGTATTTT
>TRBJ2-3|TRBV4-3|TRBD2
CASNQRPRTSEIDTQYF
TGCGCCAGCAACCAACGACCCCGGACTAGCGAAATAGATACGCAGTATTTT
>TRBJ2-2|TRBV7-8|TRBD1
CASSSLTGSNTGELFF
TGTGCCAGCAGCTCACTGACAGGGTCGAACACCGGGGAGCTGTTTTTT
>TRBJ2-2|TRBV5-1|TRBD2
CASSSSTSGTNTGELFF
TGCGCCAGCAGCTCCTCGACTAGCGGGACGAACACCGGGGAGCTGTTTTTT
>TRBJ2-7|TRBV20-1|TRBD1
CSASLGQGAYEQYF
TGCAGTGCTAGTCTGGGACAGGGGGCCTACGAGCAGTACTTC
>TRBJ1-4|TRBV14|NA
CASSKQATNEKLFF
TGTGCCAGCAGTAAACAAGCAACTAATGAAAAACTGTTTTTT
>TRBJ1-4|TRBV19|NA
CASSQGNEKLFF
TGTGCCAGTAGCCAGGGAAATGAAAAACTGTTTTTT
>TRBJ2-5|TRBV7-6|TRBD2
CASSPTGTSGSQETQYF
TGTGCCAGCAGTCCAACCGGGACTAGCGGGAGTCAAGAGACCCAGTACTTC
>TRBJ1-6|TRBV7-2|TRBD1
CASSSRTGGNSPLHF
TGTGCCAGCAGCTCGAGGACAGGGGGGAATTCACCCCTCCACTTT
>TRBJ2-5|TRBV5-1|TRBD2
CASSPGTSGFGAKETQYF
TGCGCCAGCAGCCCAGGGACTAGCGGGTTTGGGGCCAAAGAGACCCAGTACTTC
>TRBJ2-7|TRBV13|TRBD1
CASSPGQGYSYEQYF
TGTGCCAGCAGCCCCGGACAGGGATACTCCTACGAGCAGTACTTC
>TRBJ2-3|TRBV5-1|NA
CASSLALRSDTQYF
TGCGCCAGCAGCTTGGCCCTCAGGTCAGATACGCAGTATTTT